This is a list of T cell receptor beta chains from one sample in a study of T cell responses to AZD1222 COVID-19 vaccine. Clones were sequenced by immunoSEQ multiplex PCR, and TCRdb holds only the in-frame ones, with some missing. The data contain some 79,000 clones, around three quarters of them singletons. The sequences come from peripheral blood, collected 28 days after the second AZD1222 dose. These receptors were taken from an adult who received the AZD1222 COVID-19 vaccine. Each CDR3 is given with its conserved first and last residue. D genes are given only for firm matches. Rows may omit the clone size; those that give it use once, few, many or a size class.

v_gene: TRBV7-8
abundance: .
len: 13
d_gene: .
j_gene: TRBJ2-5
CDR3nt: TGTGCCAGCAGCTTCTGGAGTCAAGAGACCCAGTACTTC
CDR3aa: CASSFWSQETQYF

v_gene: TRBV12-3/TRBV12-4
abundance: .
len: 11
d_gene: .
j_gene: TRBJ2-1
CDR3nt: TGTGCCAGCGGGGCTAACAATGAGCAGTTCTTC
CDR3aa: CASGANNEQFF

v_gene: TRBV6-5
abundance: .
len: 15
d_gene: .
j_gene: TRBJ1-4
CDR3nt: TGTGCCAGCAGTTACGGGGGGCGGATGGGTGAAAAACTGTTTTTT
CDR3aa: CASSYGGRMGEKLFF

v_gene: TRBV7-8
abundance: .
len: 14
d_gene: TRBD1
j_gene: TRBJ2-7
CDR3nt: TGTGCCAGCAGCTTACAGGGGGTAACCTACGAGCAGTACTTC
CDR3aa: CASSLQGVTYEQYF

v_gene: TRBV6-5
abundance: .
len: 15
d_gene: .
j_gene: TRBJ1-4
CDR3nt: TGTGCCAGCAGGGCTATGGGGGCAACTAATGAAAAACTGTTTTTT
CDR3aa: CASRAMGATNEKLFF

v_gene: TRBV11-1
abundance: .
len: 15
d_gene: .
j_gene: TRBJ1-2
CDR3nt: TGTGCCAGCAGCCAGAGGGCGGACAGTGACTATGGCTACACCTTC
CDR3aa: CASSQRADSDYGYTF

v_gene: TRBV7-8
abundance: .
len: 15
d_gene: .
j_gene: TRBJ2-7
CDR3nt: TGTGCCAGCAGCTTAGCGTCTCGGAGCTCCTACGAGCAGTACTTC
CDR3aa: CASSLASRSSYEQYF

v_gene: TRBV5-4
abundance: once
len: 15
d_gene: TRBD1
j_gene: TRBJ2-7
CDR3nt: TGTGCCAGCAGCCGGACAGGGGGCAACTCCTACGAGCAGTACTTC
CDR3aa: CASSRTGGNSYEQYF

v_gene: TRBV7-2
abundance: .
len: 13
d_gene: .
j_gene: TRBJ2-7
CDR3nt: TGTGCCAGCAGCCCTGGGGTAGCGAGGGAGCAGTACTTC
CDR3aa: CASSPGVAREQYF

v_gene: TRBV9
abundance: .
len: 16
d_gene: .
j_gene: TRBJ2-1
CDR3nt: TGTGCCAGCAGCGGTATCCTCGGGGAGACCTACAATGAGCAGTTCTTC
CDR3aa: CASSGILGETYNEQFF

v_gene: TRBV18
abundance: .
len: 13
d_gene: .
j_gene: TRBJ2-3
CDR3nt: TGTGCCAGCTCCCGGGGGACCGCAGATACGCAGTATTTT
CDR3aa: CASSRGTADTQYF

v_gene: TRBV14
abundance: .
len: 11
d_gene: .
j_gene: TRBJ2-4
CDR3nt: TGTGCCAGCAGCCCAGGGCAACGGAAGTACTTC
CDR3aa: CASSPGQRKYF

v_gene: TRBV20-1
abundance: .
len: 10
d_gene: .
j_gene: TRBJ2-1
CDR3nt: TGCAGTGCTGTGGGGGATGAGCAGTTCTTC
CDR3aa: CSAVGDEQFF

v_gene: TRBV29-1
abundance: .
len: 15
d_gene: .
j_gene: TRBJ1-3
CDR3nt: TGCAGCGTTGACGCTCCAGGCAGGGCTGGAAACACCATATATTTT
CDR3aa: CSVDAPGRAGNTIYF

v_gene: TRBV2
abundance: .
len: 15
d_gene: TRBD1
j_gene: TRBJ2-2
CDR3nt: TGTGCCAGAGAGAGTGGACAGGGGGCCACCGGGGAGCTGTTTTTT
CDR3aa: CARESGQGATGELFF

v_gene: TRBV6-2/TRBV6-3
abundance: .
len: 18
d_gene: .
j_gene: TRBJ1-6
CDR3nt: TGTGCCAGCAGTATTGCCCGGGCCTGGGGATTGGCTAATTCACCCCTCCACTTT
CDR3aa: CASSIARAWGLANSPLHF

v_gene: TRBV18
abundance: .
len: 13
d_gene: .
j_gene: TRBJ1-2
CDR3nt: TGTGCCAGCTCACCAGCTGGGCTCGAAGGCTACACCTTC
CDR3aa: CASSPAGLEGYTF

v_gene: TRBV14
abundance: few
len: 12
d_gene: .
j_gene: TRBJ2-1
CDR3nt: TGTGCCAGCAGCGCACTAGGCAATGAGCAGTTCTTC
CDR3aa: CASSALGNEQFF

v_gene: TRBV7-6
abundance: few
len: 16
d_gene: .
j_gene: TRBJ2-2
CDR3nt: TGTGCCAGCAGCTTACGCGGCGGAGAGAACACCGGGGAGCTGTTTTTT
CDR3aa: CASSLRGGENTGELFF

v_gene: TRBV7-3
abundance: .
len: 14
d_gene: .
j_gene: TRBJ2-3
CDR3nt: TGTGCCAGCAGCCCGACCGGGACGCCCGATACGCAGTATTTT
CDR3aa: CASSPTGTPDTQYF

v_gene: TRBV25-1
abundance: few
len: 14
d_gene: TRBD1
j_gene: TRBJ2-7
CDR3nt: TGTGCCAGCAGTTGGGGACAGGGCTCCTACGAGCAGTACTTC
CDR3aa: CASSWGQGSYEQYF

v_gene: TRBV7-9
abundance: .
len: 14
d_gene: .
j_gene: TRBJ1-1
CDR3nt: TGTGCCAGCAGCTTAGAGGTCGCGAACACTGAAGCTTTCTTT
CDR3aa: CASSLEVANTEAFF

v_gene: TRBV7-8
abundance: .
len: 16
d_gene: TRBD2
j_gene: TRBJ2-3
CDR3nt: TGTGCCAGCAGCTTAGATGCGGGAGGGAGCACAGATACGCAGTATTTT
CDR3aa: CASSLDAGGSTDTQYF

v_gene: TRBV30
abundance: .
len: 14
d_gene: .
j_gene: TRBJ2-6
CDR3nt: TGTGCCTGGAGTGGGGGGAGAGGGGCCAACGTCCTGACTTTC
CDR3aa: CAWSGGRGANVLTF

v_gene: TRBV18
abundance: .
len: 14
d_gene: .
j_gene: TRBJ2-7
CDR3nt: TGTGCCAGCTCACCACGGCCTCCTCGGGGCGAGCAGTACTTC
CDR3aa: CASSPRPPRGEQYF

v_gene: TRBV4-3
abundance: .
len: 14
d_gene: .
j_gene: TRBJ2-2
CDR3nt: TGCGCCAGCAGTCGGTACAGGGACACCGGGGAGCTGTTTTTT
CDR3aa: CASSRYRDTGELFF

v_gene: TRBV5-6
abundance: .
len: 16
d_gene: .
j_gene: TRBJ2-5
CDR3nt: TGTGCCAGCAGCTTGGTATTTGCGGGGGCGCGGGAGACCCAGTACTTC
CDR3aa: CASSLVFAGARETQYF

v_gene: TRBV11-2
abundance: .
len: 15
d_gene: .
j_gene: TRBJ1-4
CDR3nt: TGTGCCAGCAGCTTACAGGTTGCAACTAATGAAAAACTGTTTTTT
CDR3aa: CASSLQVATNEKLFF

v_gene: TRBV7-9
abundance: .
len: 17
d_gene: .
j_gene: TRBJ2-3
CDR3nt: TGTGCCAGCAGCTTACGGCAAACGGGACTTATCACAGATACGCAGTATTTT
CDR3aa: CASSLRQTGLITDTQYF

v_gene: TRBV14
abundance: .
len: 18
d_gene: TRBD2
j_gene: TRBJ2-1
CDR3nt: TGTGCCAGCAGACTAGCGGGAGTATCCCCTCGTCCCTACAATGAGCAGTTCTTC
CDR3aa: CASRLAGVSPRPYNEQFF

v_gene: TRBV11-2
abundance: .
len: 15
d_gene: .
j_gene: TRBJ1-1
CDR3nt: TGTGCCAGCAGCTGGTACGAGGGTTTGAACACTGAAGCTTTCTTT
CDR3aa: CASSWYEGLNTEAFF

v_gene: TRBV4-2
abundance: .
len: 15
d_gene: .
j_gene: TRBJ2-7
CDR3nt: TGTGCCAGCAGCCAAGATCTAGGGGCTGCCTACGAGCAGTACTTC
CDR3aa: CASSQDLGAAYEQYF

v_gene: TRBV19
abundance: .
len: 13
d_gene: TRBD2
j_gene: TRBJ2-7
CDR3nt: TGTGCCAGTAGTATCTCTAGCGGCTACGAGCAGTACTTC
CDR3aa: CASSISSGYEQYF

v_gene: TRBV6-5
abundance: few
len: 15
d_gene: .
j_gene: TRBJ1-2
CDR3nt: TGTGCCAGCAGTCCACACGCTCCATCCCCCTATGGCTACACCTTC
CDR3aa: CASSPHAPSPYGYTF

v_gene: TRBV5-6
abundance: once
len: 17
d_gene: .
j_gene: TRBJ1-5
CDR3nt: TGTGCCAGCAGCTTGTTTGGGGCCGGGATGGGCAATCAGCCCCAGCATTTT
CDR3aa: CASSLFGAGMGNQPQHF

v_gene: TRBV25-1
abundance: .
len: 13
d_gene: .
j_gene: TRBJ2-5
CDR3nt: TGTGCCAGCAGTGAATTGGCGTCAGAGACCCAGTACTTC
CDR3aa: CASSELASETQYF

v_gene: TRBV9
abundance: once
len: 14
d_gene: .
j_gene: TRBJ2-5
CDR3nt: TGTGCCAGCAGCGTAGGAGGAGGCCTCGAAACCCAGTACTTC
CDR3aa: CASSVGGGLETQYF

v_gene: TRBV19
abundance: .
len: 14
d_gene: .
j_gene: TRBJ2-3
CDR3nt: TGTGCCAGCACACAAAATTTAAGGGGGTATACGCAGTATTTT
CDR3aa: CASTQNLRGYTQYF

v_gene: TRBV18
abundance: .
len: 19
d_gene: TRBD2
j_gene: TRBJ2-2
CDR3nt: TGTGCCAGCTCACCTGGATTTTTGCGGGGGGACGCGAACACCGGGGAGCTGTTTTTT
CDR3aa: CASSPGFLRGDANTGELFF

v_gene: TRBV2
abundance: few
len: 15
d_gene: .
j_gene: TRBJ2-1
CDR3nt: TGTGCCAGCAGTGGAACGAGCGGAGATTACAATGAGCAGTTCTTC
CDR3aa: CASSGTSGDYNEQFF

v_gene: TRBV27
abundance: .
len: 14
d_gene: .
j_gene: TRBJ2-2
CDR3nt: TGTGCCAGCAGTTTACAGGGAGACGCCGGGGAGCTGTTTTTT
CDR3aa: CASSLQGDAGELFF

v_gene: TRBV5-4
abundance: .
len: 17
d_gene: .
j_gene: TRBJ2-2
CDR3nt: TGTGCCAGCAGCTTGTTGTTGGGTACAGCGAACACCGGGGAGCTGTTTTTT
CDR3aa: CASSLLLGTANTGELFF

v_gene: TRBV28
abundance: .
len: 14
d_gene: .
j_gene: TRBJ2-2
CDR3nt: TGTGCCAGCAGTTTGGGGTCGCCGACCGGGGAGCTGTTTTTT
CDR3aa: CASSLGSPTGELFF

v_gene: TRBV24-1
abundance: .
len: 15
d_gene: .
j_gene: TRBJ2-7
CDR3nt: TGTGCCACCAGTAACTGGGAGAGCATCTCCTACGAGCAGTACTTC
CDR3aa: CATSNWESISYEQYF

v_gene: TRBV6-1
abundance: .
len: 15
d_gene: .
j_gene: TRBJ1-2
CDR3nt: TGTGCCAGCAGTGAGGGACACAACTCTAACTATGGCTACACCTTC
CDR3aa: CASSEGHNSNYGYTF

v_gene: TRBV15
abundance: .
len: 13
d_gene: .
j_gene: TRBJ2-1
CDR3nt: TGTGCCACCAGCAGCTCAAGGGGGGGTGAGCAGTTCTTC
CDR3aa: CATSSSRGGEQFF